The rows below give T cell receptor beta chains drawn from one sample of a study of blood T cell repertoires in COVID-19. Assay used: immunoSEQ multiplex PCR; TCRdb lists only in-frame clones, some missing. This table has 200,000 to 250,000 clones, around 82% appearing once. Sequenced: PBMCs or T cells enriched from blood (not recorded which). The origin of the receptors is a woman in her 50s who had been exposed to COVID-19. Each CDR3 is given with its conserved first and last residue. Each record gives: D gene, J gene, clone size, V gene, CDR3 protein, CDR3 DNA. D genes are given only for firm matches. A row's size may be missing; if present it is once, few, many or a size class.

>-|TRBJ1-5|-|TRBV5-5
CASSSNNQPQHF
TGTGCCAGCAGCTCAAACAATCAGCCCCAGCATTTT
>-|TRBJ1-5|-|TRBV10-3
CATLGGAQHF
TGTGCCACCCTCGGGGGGGCCCAGCATTTT
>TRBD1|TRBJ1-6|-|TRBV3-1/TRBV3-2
CASSSNRGSYNSPLHF
TGTGCCAGCAGCTCTAACAGGGGCTCCTATAATTCACCCCTCCACTTT
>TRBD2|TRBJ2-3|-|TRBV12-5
CASAPGSGGRTDTQYF
TGTGCTAGTGCCCCGGGGAGCGGGGGACGCACAGATACGCAGTATTTT
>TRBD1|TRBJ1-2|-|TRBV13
CASSSNFDRDYGYTF
TGTGCCAGCAGCTCTAATTTTGACAGGGACTATGGCTACACCTTC
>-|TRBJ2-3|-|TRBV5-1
CASRGGGTDTQYF
TGCGCCAGCAGAGGGGGGGGCACAGATACGCAGTATTTT
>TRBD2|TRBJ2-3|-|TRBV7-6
CASSLIAGASGGLITDTQYF
TGTGCCAGCAGCTTAATTGCGGGGGCTAGCGGGGGCCTTATCACAGATACGCAGTATTTT
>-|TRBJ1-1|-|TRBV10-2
CASSESGRGEGKAFF
TGCGCCAGCAGTGAGTCAGGCCGTGGGGAGGGCAAAGCTTTCTTT
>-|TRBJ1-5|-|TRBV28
CASSALYLRGQPQHF
TGTGCCAGCAGTGCCCTCTATCTTAGGGGTCAGCCCCAGCATTTT
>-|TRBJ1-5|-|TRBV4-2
CASSQGHREGSNQPQHF
TGTGCCAGCAGCCAAGGTCACCGAGAGGGAAGTAATCAGCCCCAGCATTTT
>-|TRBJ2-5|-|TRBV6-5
CASSPWTDQETQYF
TGTGCCAGCAGTCCTTGGACAGACCAAGAGACCCAGTACTTC
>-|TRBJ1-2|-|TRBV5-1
CASSLEGRPRVDYGYTF
TGCGCCAGCAGCTTGGAGGGCAGGCCGAGGGTTGACTATGGCTACACCTTC
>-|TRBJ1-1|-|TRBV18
CASSPSTLEAFF
TGTGCCAGCTCACCCTCGACACTTGAAGCTTTCTTT
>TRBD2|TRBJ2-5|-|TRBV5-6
CASIVLAGGHLRGKETQYF
TGTGCCAGCATCGTACTAGCGGGGGGCCACCTACGCGGAAAAGAGACCCAGTACTTC
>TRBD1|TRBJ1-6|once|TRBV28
CASGRTGAGTPLHF
TGTGCCAGCGGAAGGACAGGGGCTGGAACACCCCTCCACTTT